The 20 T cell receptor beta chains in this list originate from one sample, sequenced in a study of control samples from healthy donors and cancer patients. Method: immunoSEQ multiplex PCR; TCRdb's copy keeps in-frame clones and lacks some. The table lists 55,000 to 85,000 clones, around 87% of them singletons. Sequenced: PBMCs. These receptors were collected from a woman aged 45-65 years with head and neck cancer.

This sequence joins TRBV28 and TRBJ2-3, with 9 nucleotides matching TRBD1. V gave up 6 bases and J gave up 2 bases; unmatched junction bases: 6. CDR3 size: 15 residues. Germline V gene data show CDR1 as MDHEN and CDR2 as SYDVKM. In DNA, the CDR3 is TGTGCCAGCAGCGAGGACAGGGGCCACACAGATACGCAGTATTTT. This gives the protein CASSEDRGHTDTQYF. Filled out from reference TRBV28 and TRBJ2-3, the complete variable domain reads DVKVTQSSRYLVKRTGEKVFLECVQDMDHENMFWYRQDPGLGLRLIYFSYDVKMKEKGDIPEGYSVSREKKERFSLILESASTNQTSMYLCASSEDRGHTDTQYFGPGTRLTVL.

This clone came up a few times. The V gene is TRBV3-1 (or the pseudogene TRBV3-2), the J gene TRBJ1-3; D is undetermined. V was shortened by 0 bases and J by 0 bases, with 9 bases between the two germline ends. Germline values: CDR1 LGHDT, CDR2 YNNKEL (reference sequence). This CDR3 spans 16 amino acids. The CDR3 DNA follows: TGTGCCAGCAGCCAAGATCGAGGCAGCTCTGGAAACACCATATATTTT. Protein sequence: CASSQDRGSSGNTIYF.

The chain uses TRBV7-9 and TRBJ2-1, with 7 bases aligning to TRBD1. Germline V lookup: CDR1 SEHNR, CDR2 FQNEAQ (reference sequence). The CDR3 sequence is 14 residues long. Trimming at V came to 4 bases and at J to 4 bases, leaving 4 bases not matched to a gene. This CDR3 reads CASSWGTEYNEQFF. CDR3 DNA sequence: TGTGCCAGCAGCTGGGGGACAGAGTACAATGAGCAGTTCTTC.

CDR3 DNA sequence: TGCGCCAGCAGCGGCGGGACTAGCGGGACTCAAGAGACCCAGTACTTC. Encoded protein: CASSGGTSGTQETQYF. The chain combines TRBV5-1 with TRBJ2-5; 13 bases line up with TRBD2. Germline assignment: CDR1 SGHRS and CDR2 YFSETQ. CDR3 size: 16 residues. The ends lost 4 bases at V and 2 bases at J; junction bases unmatched: 5.

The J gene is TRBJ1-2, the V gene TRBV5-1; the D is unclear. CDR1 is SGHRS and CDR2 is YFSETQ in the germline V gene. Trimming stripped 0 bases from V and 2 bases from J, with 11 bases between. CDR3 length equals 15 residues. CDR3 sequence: CASSLGINSNYGYTF. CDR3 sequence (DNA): TGCGCCAGCAGCTTGGGAATTAACAGCAACTATGGCTACACCTTC.

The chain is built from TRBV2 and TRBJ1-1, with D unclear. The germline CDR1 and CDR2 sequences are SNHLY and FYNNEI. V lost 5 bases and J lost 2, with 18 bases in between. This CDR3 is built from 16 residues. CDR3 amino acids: CASSRSGRDGNTEAFF. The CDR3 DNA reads TGTGCCAGCAGTCGTTCCGGGAGGGATGGTAACACTGAAGCTTTCTTT.

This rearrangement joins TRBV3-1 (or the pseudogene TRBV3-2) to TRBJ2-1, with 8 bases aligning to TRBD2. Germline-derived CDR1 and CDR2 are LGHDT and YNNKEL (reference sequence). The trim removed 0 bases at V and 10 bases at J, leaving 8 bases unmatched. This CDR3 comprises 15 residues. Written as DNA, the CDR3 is TGTGCCAGCAGCCAAGATTGGGCGGGGGGATTGGAGCAGTTCTTC. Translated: CASSQDWAGGLEQFF.

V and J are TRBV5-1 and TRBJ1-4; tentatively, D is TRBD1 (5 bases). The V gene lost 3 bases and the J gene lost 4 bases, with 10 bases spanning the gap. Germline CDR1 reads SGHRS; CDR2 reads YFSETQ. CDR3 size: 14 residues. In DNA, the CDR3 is TGCGCCAGCAGCTCCAGGGATGGTAATGAAAAACTGTTTTTT. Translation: CASSSRDGNEKLFF.

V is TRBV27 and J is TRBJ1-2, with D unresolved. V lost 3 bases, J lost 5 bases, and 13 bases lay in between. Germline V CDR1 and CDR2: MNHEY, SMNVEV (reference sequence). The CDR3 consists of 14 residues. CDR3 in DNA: TGTGCCAGCAGTTTGACATCAGGAGCTTATGGCTACACCTTC. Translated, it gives CASSLTSGAYGYTF.

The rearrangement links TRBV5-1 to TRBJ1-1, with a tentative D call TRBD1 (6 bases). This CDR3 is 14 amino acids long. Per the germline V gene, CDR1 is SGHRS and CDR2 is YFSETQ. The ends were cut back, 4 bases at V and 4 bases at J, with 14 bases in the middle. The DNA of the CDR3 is TGCGCCAGCAGCCCAGGGGCGGGGGGCACTGAAGCTTTCTTT. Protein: CASSPGAGGTEAFF.

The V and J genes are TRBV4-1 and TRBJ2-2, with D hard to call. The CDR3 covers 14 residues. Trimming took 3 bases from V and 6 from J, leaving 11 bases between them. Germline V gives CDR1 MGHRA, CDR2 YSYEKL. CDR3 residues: CASSHGILAGELFF. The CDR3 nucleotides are TGCGCCAGCAGCCACGGAATTCTAGCCGGGGAGCTGTTTTTT.

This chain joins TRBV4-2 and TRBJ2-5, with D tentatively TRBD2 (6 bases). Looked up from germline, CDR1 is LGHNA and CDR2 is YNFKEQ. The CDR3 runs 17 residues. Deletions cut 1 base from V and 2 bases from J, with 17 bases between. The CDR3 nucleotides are TGTGCCAGCAGCCAAGGTTTGGGGACTCTGGGGCAAGAGACCCAGTACTTC. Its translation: CASSQGLGTLGQETQYF.

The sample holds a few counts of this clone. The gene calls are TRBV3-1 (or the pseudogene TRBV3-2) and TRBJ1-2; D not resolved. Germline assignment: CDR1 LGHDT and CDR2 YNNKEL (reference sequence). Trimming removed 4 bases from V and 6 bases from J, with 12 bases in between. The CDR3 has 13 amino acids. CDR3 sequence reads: CASSPTLTDGYTF. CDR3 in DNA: TGTGCCAGCAGCCCGACTTTAACTGATGGCTACACCTTC.

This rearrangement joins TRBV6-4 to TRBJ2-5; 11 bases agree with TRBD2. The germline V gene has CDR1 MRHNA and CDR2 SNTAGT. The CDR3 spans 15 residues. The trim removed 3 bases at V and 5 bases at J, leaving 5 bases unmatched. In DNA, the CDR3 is TGTGCCAGCAGTGAAGTAGCGGGGGGGCCTGAGACCCAGTACTTC. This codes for CASSEVAGGPETQYF.

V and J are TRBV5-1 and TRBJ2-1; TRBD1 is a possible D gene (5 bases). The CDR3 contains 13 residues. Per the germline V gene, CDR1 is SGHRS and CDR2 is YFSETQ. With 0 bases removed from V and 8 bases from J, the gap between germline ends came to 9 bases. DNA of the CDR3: TGCGCCAGCAGCTTGGGACAGAGCTATGAGCAGTTCTTC. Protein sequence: CASSLGQSYEQFF.

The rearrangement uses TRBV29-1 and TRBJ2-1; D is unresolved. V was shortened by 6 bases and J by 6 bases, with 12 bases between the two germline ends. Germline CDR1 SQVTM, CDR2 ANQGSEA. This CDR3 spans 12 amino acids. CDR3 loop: CSVDTVGNEQFF. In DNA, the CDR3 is TGCAGCGTCGATACCGTGGGCAATGAGCAGTTCTTC.

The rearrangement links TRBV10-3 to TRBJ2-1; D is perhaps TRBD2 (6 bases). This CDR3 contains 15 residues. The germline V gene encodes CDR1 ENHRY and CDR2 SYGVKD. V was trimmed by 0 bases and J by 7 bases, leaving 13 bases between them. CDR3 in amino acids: CAISESRGRGNEQFF. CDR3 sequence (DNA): TGTGCCATCAGTGAGTCACGGGGACGGGGGAATGAGCAGTTCTTC.

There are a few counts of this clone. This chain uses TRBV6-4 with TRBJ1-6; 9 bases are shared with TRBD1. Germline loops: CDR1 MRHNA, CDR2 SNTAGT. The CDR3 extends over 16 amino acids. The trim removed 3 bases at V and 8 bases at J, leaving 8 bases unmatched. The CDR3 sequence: CASSETGGAGDSPLHF. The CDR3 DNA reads TGTGCCAGCAGTGAGACAGGGGGAGCGGGTGATTCACCCCTCCACTTT.

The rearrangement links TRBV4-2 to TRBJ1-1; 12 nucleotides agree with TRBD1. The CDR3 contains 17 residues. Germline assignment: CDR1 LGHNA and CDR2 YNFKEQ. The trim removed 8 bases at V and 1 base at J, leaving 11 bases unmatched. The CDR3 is CASSSGGQGAANTEAFF. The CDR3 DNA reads TGTGCCAGCTCCTCCGGGGGACAGGGGGCAGCGAACACTGAAGCTTTCTTT.

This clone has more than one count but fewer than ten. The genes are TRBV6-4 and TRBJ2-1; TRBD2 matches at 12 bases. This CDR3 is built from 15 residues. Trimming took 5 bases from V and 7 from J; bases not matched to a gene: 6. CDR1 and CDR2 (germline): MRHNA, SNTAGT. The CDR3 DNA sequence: TGTGCCAGCAGTCGACTAGCGGGGGAGAGTAATGAGCAGTTCTTC. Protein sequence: CASSRLAGESNEQFF.